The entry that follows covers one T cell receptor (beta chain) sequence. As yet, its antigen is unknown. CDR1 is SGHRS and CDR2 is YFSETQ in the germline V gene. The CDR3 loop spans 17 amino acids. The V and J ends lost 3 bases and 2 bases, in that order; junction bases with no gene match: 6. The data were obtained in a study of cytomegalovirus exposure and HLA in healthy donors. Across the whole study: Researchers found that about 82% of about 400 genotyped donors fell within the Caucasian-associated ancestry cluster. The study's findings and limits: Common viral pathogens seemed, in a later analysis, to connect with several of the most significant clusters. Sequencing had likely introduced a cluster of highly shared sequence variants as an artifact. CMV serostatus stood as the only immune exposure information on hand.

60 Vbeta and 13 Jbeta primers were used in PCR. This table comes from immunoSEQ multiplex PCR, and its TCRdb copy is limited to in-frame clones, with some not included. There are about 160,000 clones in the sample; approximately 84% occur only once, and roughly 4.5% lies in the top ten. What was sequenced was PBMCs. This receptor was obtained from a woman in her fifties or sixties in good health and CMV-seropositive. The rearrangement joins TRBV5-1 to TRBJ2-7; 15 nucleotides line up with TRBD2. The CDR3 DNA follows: TGCGCCAGCAGCTATGGGACTAGCGGGGGGAGCGCCTACGAGCAGTACTTC. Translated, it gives CASSYGTSGGSAYEQYF.